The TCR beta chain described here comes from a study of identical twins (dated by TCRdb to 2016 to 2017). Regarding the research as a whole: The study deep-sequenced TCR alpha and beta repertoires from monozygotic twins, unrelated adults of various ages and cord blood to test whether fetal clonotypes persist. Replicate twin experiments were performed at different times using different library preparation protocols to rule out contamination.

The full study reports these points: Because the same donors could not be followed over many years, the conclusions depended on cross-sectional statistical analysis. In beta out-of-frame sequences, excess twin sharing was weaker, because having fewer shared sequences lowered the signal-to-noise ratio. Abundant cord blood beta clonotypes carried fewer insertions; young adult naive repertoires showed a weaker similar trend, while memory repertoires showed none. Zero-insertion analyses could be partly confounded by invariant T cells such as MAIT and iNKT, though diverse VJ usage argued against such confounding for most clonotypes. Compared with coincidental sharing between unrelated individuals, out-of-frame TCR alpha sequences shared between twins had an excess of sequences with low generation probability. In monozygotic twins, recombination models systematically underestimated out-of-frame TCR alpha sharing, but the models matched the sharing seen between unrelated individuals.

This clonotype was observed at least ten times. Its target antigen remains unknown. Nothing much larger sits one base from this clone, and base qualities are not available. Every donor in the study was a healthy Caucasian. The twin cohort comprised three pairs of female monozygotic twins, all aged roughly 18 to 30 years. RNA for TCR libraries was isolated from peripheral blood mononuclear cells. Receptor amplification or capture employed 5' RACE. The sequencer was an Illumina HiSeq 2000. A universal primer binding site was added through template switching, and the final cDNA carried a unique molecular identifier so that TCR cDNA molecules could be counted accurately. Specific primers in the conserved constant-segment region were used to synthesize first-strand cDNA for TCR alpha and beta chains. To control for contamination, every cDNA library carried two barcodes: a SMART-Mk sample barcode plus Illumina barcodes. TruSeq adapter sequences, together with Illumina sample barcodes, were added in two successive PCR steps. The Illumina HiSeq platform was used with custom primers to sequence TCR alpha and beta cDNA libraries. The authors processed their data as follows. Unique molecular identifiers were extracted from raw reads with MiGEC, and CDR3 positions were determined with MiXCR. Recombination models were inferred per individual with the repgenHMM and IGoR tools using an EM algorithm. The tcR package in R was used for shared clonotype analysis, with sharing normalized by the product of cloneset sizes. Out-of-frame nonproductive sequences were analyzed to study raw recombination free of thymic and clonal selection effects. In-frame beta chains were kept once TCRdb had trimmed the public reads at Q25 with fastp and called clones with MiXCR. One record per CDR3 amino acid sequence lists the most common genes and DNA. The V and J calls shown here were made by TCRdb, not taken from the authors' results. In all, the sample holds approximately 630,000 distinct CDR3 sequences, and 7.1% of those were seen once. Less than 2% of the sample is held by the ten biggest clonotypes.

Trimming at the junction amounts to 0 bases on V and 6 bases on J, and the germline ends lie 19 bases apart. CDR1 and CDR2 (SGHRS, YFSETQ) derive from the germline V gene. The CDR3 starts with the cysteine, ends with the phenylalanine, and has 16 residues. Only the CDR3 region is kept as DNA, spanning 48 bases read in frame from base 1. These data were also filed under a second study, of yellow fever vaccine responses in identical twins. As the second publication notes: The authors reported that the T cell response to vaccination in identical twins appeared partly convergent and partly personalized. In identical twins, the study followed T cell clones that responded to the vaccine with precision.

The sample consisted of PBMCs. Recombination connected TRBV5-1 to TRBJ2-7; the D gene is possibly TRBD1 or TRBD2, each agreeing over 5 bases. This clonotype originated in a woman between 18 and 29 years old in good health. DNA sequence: TGCGCCAGCAGCTTGGAATCCCGGGACGGTCCAGGCGAGCAGTACTTC. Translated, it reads CASSLESRDGPGEQYF.